This T cell receptor (beta chain) was identified in a study of CD8 T cells in acute hepatitis C reinfection. Study-level results: Only TCRbeta was bulk sequenced, so alphabeta pairing is unknown.

This clone appeared a single time. Antigen unknown. As to time point: naive CD8 control sorted from an acute-time-point sample. Germline-derived CDR1 and CDR2 are LNHDA and SQIVND (reference sequence). CDR3 length: 18 amino acids. V gave up 10 bases and J gave up 3 bases; unmatched junction bases: 19. Here immunoSEQ multiplex PCR was the method, and the copy in TCRdb shows in-frame clones only, minus some. The sample lists 30,000 to 40,000 clones, 85% to 90% seen once, with 0.5% in the top ten. The rearrangement links TRBV19 to TRBJ2-2; 8 nucleotides line up with TRBD2. The sample consisted of naive CD8+ T cells from PBMCs. This TCR was recovered from a man under 40 with chronic hepatitis C. The CDR3 sequence: CANKANKSGSRDTGELFF. For the CDR3, the DNA is TGTGCCAACAAAGCAAACAAGAGCGGGAGCAGGGACACCGGGGAGCTGTTTTTT.